This T cell receptor (beta chain) was identified during a study of blood T cell repertoires in COVID-19. Profiling relied on immunoSEQ multiplex PCR, and the TCRdb table lists in-frame clones only, not all of them. Of hundreds of thousands of clones listed, approximately 90% are singletons. V lost 0 bases and J lost 4; bases outside the gene matches: 6. Germline V gives CDR1 LGHNA, CDR2 YSLEER. There are 17 residues in the CDR3. The source material was peripheral blood. This TCR came from a woman aged 25 to 45 with COVID-19, enrolled during active disease. The chain employs TRBV4-3 and TRBJ2-6; 7 bases line up with TRBD2. The chain's CDR3 is CASSQESGRGGANVLTF. The CDR3 nucleotides are TGCGCCAGCAGCCAAGAATCGGGGAGGGGCGGGGCCAACGTCCTGACTTTC.